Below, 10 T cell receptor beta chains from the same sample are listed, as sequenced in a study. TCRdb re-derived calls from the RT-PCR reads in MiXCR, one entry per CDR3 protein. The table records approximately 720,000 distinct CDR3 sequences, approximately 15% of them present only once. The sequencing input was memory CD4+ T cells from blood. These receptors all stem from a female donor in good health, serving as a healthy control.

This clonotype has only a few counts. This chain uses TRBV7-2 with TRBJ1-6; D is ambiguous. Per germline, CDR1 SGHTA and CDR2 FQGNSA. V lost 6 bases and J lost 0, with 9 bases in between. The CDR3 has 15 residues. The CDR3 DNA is TGTGCCAGCAGTCCCCCGAGCTCCTATAATTCACCCCTCCACTTT. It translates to CASSPPSSYNSPLHF.

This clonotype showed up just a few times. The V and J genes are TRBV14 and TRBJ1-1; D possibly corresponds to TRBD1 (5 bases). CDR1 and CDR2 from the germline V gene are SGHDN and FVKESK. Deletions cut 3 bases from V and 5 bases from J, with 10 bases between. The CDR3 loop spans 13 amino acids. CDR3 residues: CASSQYQGTEAFF. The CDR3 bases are TGTGCCAGCAGCCAGTATCAGGGTACTGAAGCTTTCTTT.

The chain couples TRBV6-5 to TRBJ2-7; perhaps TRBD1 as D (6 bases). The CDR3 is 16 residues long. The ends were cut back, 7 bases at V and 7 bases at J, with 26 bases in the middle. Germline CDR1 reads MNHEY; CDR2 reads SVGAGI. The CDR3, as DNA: TGTGCCAGCACTCCCCTGGGCAGGGGCTCAGTGGGGGAGCAGTACTTC. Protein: CASTPLGRGSVGEQYF.

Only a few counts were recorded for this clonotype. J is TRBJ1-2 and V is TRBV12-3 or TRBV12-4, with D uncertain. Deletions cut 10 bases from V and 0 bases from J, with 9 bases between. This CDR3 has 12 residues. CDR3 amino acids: CAIQTSNYGYTF. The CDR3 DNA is TGTGCCATCCAAACATCTAACTATGGCTACACCTTC.

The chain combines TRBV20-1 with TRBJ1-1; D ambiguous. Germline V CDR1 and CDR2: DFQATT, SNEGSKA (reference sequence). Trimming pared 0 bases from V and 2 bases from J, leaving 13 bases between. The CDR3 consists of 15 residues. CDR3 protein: CSARDPTEQNTEAFF. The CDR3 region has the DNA TGCAGTGCTAGAGATCCCACGGAACAAAACACTGAAGCTTTCTTT.

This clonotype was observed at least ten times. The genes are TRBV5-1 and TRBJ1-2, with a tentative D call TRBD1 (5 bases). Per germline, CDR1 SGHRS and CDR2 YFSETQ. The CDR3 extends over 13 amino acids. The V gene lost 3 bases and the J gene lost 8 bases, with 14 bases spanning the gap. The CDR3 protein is CASSWGEQWGYTF. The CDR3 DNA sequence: TGCGCCAGCAGCTGGGGGGAACAGTGGGGCTACACCTTC.

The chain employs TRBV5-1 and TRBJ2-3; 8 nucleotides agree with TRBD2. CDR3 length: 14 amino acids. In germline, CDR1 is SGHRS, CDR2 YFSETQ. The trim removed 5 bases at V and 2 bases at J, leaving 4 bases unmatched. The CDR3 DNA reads TGCGCCAGCAGACTAGCGGACCTCACAGATACGCAGTATTTT. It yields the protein CASRLADLTDTQYF.

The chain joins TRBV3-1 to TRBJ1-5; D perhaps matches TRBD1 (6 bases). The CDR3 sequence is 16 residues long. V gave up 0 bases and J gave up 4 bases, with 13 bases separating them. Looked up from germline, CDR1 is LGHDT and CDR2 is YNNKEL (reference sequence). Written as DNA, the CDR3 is TGTGCCAGCAGCCAAGAACCGGGACACTGGAATCAGCCCCAGCATTTT. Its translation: CASSQEPGHWNQPQHF.

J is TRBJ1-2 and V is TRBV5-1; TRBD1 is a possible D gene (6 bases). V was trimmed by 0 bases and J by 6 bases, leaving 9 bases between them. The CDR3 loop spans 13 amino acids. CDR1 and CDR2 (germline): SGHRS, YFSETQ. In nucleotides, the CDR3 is TGCGCCAGCAGCTTGGGATCAGGGGATGGCTACACCTTC. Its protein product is CASSLGSGDGYTF.

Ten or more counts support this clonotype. CDR3 loop: CATSSGSSPLHF. The CDR3 nucleotides read TGTGCCACCAGCAGTGGGTCCTCACCCCTCCACTTT. V gene TRBV15 combines with J gene TRBJ1-6; no firm D call. The CDR3 consists of 12 residues. Germline CDR1 and CDR2: LNHNV and YYDKDF (reference sequence). V was cut by 3 bases and J by 10 bases, with 7 bases left in between.